Sequencing of this T cell receptor (beta chain) was carried out in a study of blood T cells in healthy people across ages. Next came a second PCR, run for about 6 to 11 cycles, which used a sample-barcoded 5' primer along with a J-beta primer mix. TCRdb itself ran the 5' RACE reads through MiXCR, one entry per CDR3 protein. The data show some 1.5 million distinct CDR3 sequences, approximately 28% seen once. With 3 bases clipped from V and 6 bases from J, the junction kept 10 bases outside the gene matches. Germline V lookup: CDR1 DFQATT, CDR2 SNEGSKA (reference sequence). This CDR3 is 14 amino acids long.

The receptor was isolated from a woman aged 25 to 39 in good health. The sample taken for sequencing was blood. The chain uses TRBV20-1 and TRBJ1-1, with 7 bases fitting TRBD1. The CDR3 bases are TGCAGTGCTAGGGGGACAGAAGGTTTGTCTGAAGCTTTCTTT. It specifies CSARGTEGLSEAFF.